This T cell receptor beta chain derives from a study of cytotoxic CD8 clonotypes in ibrutinib-treated CLL. Study information: Samples had a mean of 255,043 productive templates and some 88,000 productive rearrangements. General study results and limits: Samples from sustained-remission and progressing patients were taken at different times.

This clone was detected only a few times. Its antigen is not identified. Frozen-stored PBMCs produced approximately 2 micrograms of genomic DNA for TCR beta libraries. CDR1 is MGHRA, CDR2 YSYEKL, per germline. CDR3 length equals 14 residues. The V gene end was trimmed by 2 bases and the J gene end by 5 bases; junction bases not matched to a gene: 1. Investigators sought sequencing depths of between 1 in 200,000 and 1 in 1 million T cells. TCRdb's copy holds only in-frame clones and misses some; the assay was immunoSEQ multiplex PCR. The table has about 140,000 clones, 65% to 85% seen once. The specimen was PBMCs, collected after 36 months of ibrutinib treatment. This receptor was taken from a human donor with chronic lymphocytic leukemia. The V gene is TRBV4-1, the J gene TRBJ1-4, with 8 bases lining up with TRBD1. CDR3 in amino acids: CASSQRTGNEKLFF. The CDR3 nucleotides read TGCGCCAGCAGCCAACGGACAGGGAATGAAAAACTGTTTTTT.